This TCR beta chain originates from a study of T cell responses to AZD1222 COVID-19 vaccine. Sequenced by immunoSEQ multiplex PCR; TCRdb stores in-frame clones only, minus some. The data hold 95,000 to 150,000 clones, with about nine tenths observed a single time. The V segment lost 5 bases and the J segment 6 bases; nucleotides outside the gene matches: 5. CDR3 length equals 14 residues. CDR1 is MGHDK and CDR2 is SYGVNS in the germline V gene. The source is an adult in good health. Sequences were derived from peripheral blood, sampled on day 0 of AZD1222 vaccination. The chain joins TRBV25-1 to TRBJ2-2, with 8 bases identical to TRBD1. In nucleotides, the CDR3 is TGTGCCAGCAGTTCACAGGGGGAGGCCGGGGAGCTGTTTTTT. Translated: CASSSQGEAGELFF.